These T cell receptor beta chains were read from a single sample in a study of cytomegalovirus exposure and HLA in healthy donors. Only in-frame clones appear in the TCRdb table, and some are missing; sequencing was by immunoSEQ multiplex PCR. Of about 140,000 clones detected, around nine tenths appear once; the ten largest clones hold approximately 4.7%. The sample taken for sequencing was PBMCs. These receptors were taken from a woman under 40 in good health and CMV-seronegative. The CDR3 runs from the conserved cysteine through the conserved F or W. The D gene is left open where the match is weak. Clone sizes are given selectively: once, few, many, or a class where the clone is expanded.

clone_size	v_call	d_call	j_call	cdr3_nt	cdr3_aa
-	TRBV19	-	TRBJ1-5	TGTGCCAGTAGTGGTTCGTCAGGGGAAAATCAGCCCCAGCATTTT	CASSGSSGENQPQHF
-	TRBV4-3	TRBD1	TRBJ2-2	TGCGCCAGCAGCCAAGATCGATACAGGGGGCCGAACACCGGGGAGCTGTTTTTT	CASSQDRYRGPNTGELFF
-	TRBV28	-	TRBJ1-4	TGTGCCAGCAGTCCTAGGACACTTAGGGGGGAAAAACTGTTTTTT	CASSPRTLRGEKLFF
once	TRBV4-3	TRBD1	TRBJ2-7	TGCGCCAGCAGCCAAGATCGGGGACAGTACGAGCAGTACTTC	CASSQDRGQYEQYF
-	TRBV14	-	TRBJ2-7	TGTGCCAGCAGCGCGCGTGCCGGGACTTCCTACGAGCAGTACTTC	CASSARAGTSYEQYF
-	TRBV4-1	-	TRBJ2-2	TGCGCCAGCAGCCAAGTAGTCCTTCCGGGTCCTGGGGGGTATGCGGAGCTGTTTTTT	CASSQVVLPGPGGYAELFF
-	TRBV5-8	-	TRBJ1-1	TGTGCCAGCAGCTTGGGGGGGCCCGAAGCTTTCTTT	CASSLGGPEAFF
-	TRBV6-5	-	TRBJ2-7	TGTGCCAGCAGTTACTCGAAATGGAGGAACTACGAGCAGTACTTC	CASSYSKWRNYEQYF
-	TRBV9	TRBD1	TRBJ2-2	TGTGCCAGCAGCGCGACTATATTTAAGGGGGCAGAGCTGTTTTTT	CASSATIFKGAELFF
-	TRBV11-2	TRBD1	TRBJ1-1	TGTGCCAGCACCACGACAGGGGTGAACACTGAAGCTTTCTTT	CASTTTGVNTEAFF
once	TRBV10-3	TRBD1	TRBJ2-7	TGTGCCATCAGTGAGAACGGGGCCAGGGGGTCGCAGTACTTC	CAISENGARGSQYF
-	TRBV25-1	-	TRBJ1-2	TGTGCCAGCAGTCTCTACATGGGCGGCTACACCTTC	CASSLYMGGYTF
-	TRBV18	-	TRBJ2-2	TGTGCCAGCTCACCAATGAGGGACACCGGGGAGCTGTTTTTT	CASSPMRDTGELFF
-	TRBV7-8	TRBD1	TRBJ1-1	TGTGCCAGCAGCTTAGTGTCTGGGCAGGGGGACATGAACACTGAAGCTTTCTTT	CASSLVSGQGDMNTEAFF
-	TRBV13	TRBD2	TRBJ2-7	TGTGCCAGCAGCTTACGGCTGGGACTAGCGGGGTACGAGCAGTACTTC	CASSLRLGLAGYEQYF
-	TRBV6-6	-	TRBJ1-5	TGTGCCAGCAGTTACTCGAGGACAGTGAGCAATCAGCCCCAGCATTTT	CASSYSRTVSNQPQHF
-	TRBV7-9	-	TRBJ2-2	TGTGCCAGCAGCTTAGGCGGCAGGGGAGTTTTAAACACCGGGGAGCTGTTTTTT	CASSLGGRGVLNTGELFF
-	TRBV28	TRBD1	TRBJ1-2	TGTGCCAGCTATCAACAGGGGGCGCATTGGAGAGACTACACCTTC	CASYQQGAHWRDYTF
-	TRBV9	-	TRBJ1-2	TGTGCCAGCACCGGCAGGGTAGGCTATGGCTACACCTTC	CASTGRVGYGYTF
-	TRBV27	TRBD1	TRBJ1-5	TGTGCCAGCAGTCTCGGGACAGGGGCTCAGCCCCAGCATTTT	CASSLGTGAQPQHF
-	TRBV11-3	-	TRBJ2-2	TGTGCCAGCAGCTCCACAGAGAACACCGGGGAGCTGTTTTTT	CASSSTENTGELFF
-	TRBV5-1	-	TRBJ2-7	TGCGCCAGCAGTGAGGGGGCGGGGAACGAGCAGTACTTC	CASSEGAGNEQYF
-	TRBV15	-	TRBJ1-2	TGTGCCACCAGCAGAGATCTAGGGGGAGGCTACACCTTC	CATSRDLGGGYTF
-	TRBV28	TRBD1	TRBJ1-1	TGTGCCAGCAGCAATGTGGACAGGGGTGAAGCTTTCTTT	CASSNVDRGEAFF
-	TRBV30	-	TRBJ1-6	TGTGCCTGGAGTGGAGGGGGGGGGAGCTCCTATAATTCACCCCTCCACTTT	CAWSGGGGSSYNSPLHF
-	TRBV4-1	-	TRBJ2-5	TGCGCCAGCAGCCAAGAGGCGGGTGTTTTGGGAGAGACCCAGTACTTC	CASSQEAGVLGETQYF
-	TRBV7-9	TRBD2	TRBJ2-1	TGTGCCAGCAGCTTCGGGGGGGAGAATGAGCAGTTCTTC	CASSFGGENEQFF
once	TRBV19	TRBD1	TRBJ2-7	TGTGCCAGTAGTCACGGGACAGGGATCTACGAGCAGTACTTC	CASSHGTGIYEQYF
large	TRBV6-4	TRBD1	TRBJ2-2	TGTGCCAGCAAAGACAGGGCGGACACCGGGGAGCTGTTTTTT	CASKDRADTGELFF
-	TRBV4-3	-	TRBJ2-7	TGCGCCAGCAGCCCAAGTTGGCGTGGTCAGTACGGGTCCTACGAGCAGTACTTC	CASSPSWRGQYGSYEQYF
-	TRBV7-2	TRBD2	TRBJ2-3	TGTGCCAGCAGCTTACGTACTAGCGGGGGAAGGAGGACAGATACGCAGTATTTT	CASSLRTSGGRRTDTQYF
-	TRBV6-7	TRBD2	TRBJ2-2	TGTGCCAGCAGTTACTCACTACTAGCGGGAGTGACCGGGGAGCTGTTTTTT	CASSYSLLAGVTGELFF
-	TRBV19	-	TRBJ2-1	TGTGCCAGTAGTCCCCAGAGCGGCCTAGGTAATGAGCAGTTCTTC	CASSPQSGLGNEQFF
-	TRBV7-8	-	TRBJ2-7	TGTGCCAGCAGCTTAGGGTGGAGCGGGTTTAGCTCCTACGAGCAGTACTTC	CASSLGWSGFSSYEQYF
once	TRBV28	TRBD2	TRBJ2-3	TGTGCCAGCAGTCGACTAGCGCGACGCACAGATACGCAGTATTTT	CASSRLARRTDTQYF
-	TRBV29-1	-	TRBJ1-1	TGCAGCGGGACAGTAGTGAACACTGAAGCTTTCTTT	CSGTVVNTEAFF
-	TRBV12-5	TRBD1	TRBJ1-5	TGTGCTAGGGCACTTGACAGGGTTTTTGACAATCAGCCCCAGCATTTT	CARALDRVFDNQPQHF
-	TRBV6-5	-	TRBJ1-1	TGTGCCAGCAGTTATTCCGGGGCTCGGGGGTACACTGAAGCTTTCTTT	CASSYSGARGYTEAFF
-	TRBV6-6	-	TRBJ2-7	TGTGCCAGCACAGGGAAGAGCTCCTACGAGCAGTACTTC	CASTGKSSYEQYF
-	TRBV4-1	-	TRBJ1-4	TGCGCCAGCAGCCTTCGACAGGTGATGGGGGTTAATGAAAAACTGTTTTTT	CASSLRQVMGVNEKLFF
-	TRBV5-5	-	TRBJ1-2	TGTGCCAGCAGCTTACTTGTGAATACAGGGATCTATGGCTACACCTTC	CASSLLVNTGIYGYTF
-	TRBV7-9	-	TRBJ1-1	TGTGCCAGCAGCTTTCTAGAGAACACTGAAGCTTTCTTT	CASSFLENTEAFF
-	TRBV7-8	-	TRBJ2-7	TGTGCCAGCAGCTTAGTCCGGTCAGGTCCTACTCAGCAGTACTTC	CASSLVRSGPTQQYF
-	TRBV13	-	TRBJ1-1	TGTGCCAGCAGCTTTATCCTGAACACTGAAGCTTTCTTT	CASSFILNTEAFF
-	TRBV18	-	TRBJ2-7	TGTGCCAGCTCCACCGGGTGGGCGGGGATATACGAGCAGTACTTC	CASSTGWAGIYEQYF
-	TRBV29-1	-	TRBJ2-2	TGCAGCGTTCTACCACAGGGAAGAAACACCGGGGAGCTGTTTTTT	CSVLPQGRNTGELFF
once	TRBV11-2	-	TRBJ2-7	TGTGCCAGCAGCTGGGGACATTCCGCCTACGAGCAGTACTTC	CASSWGHSAYEQYF
-	TRBV7-8	TRBD1	TRBJ1-5	TGTGCCAGCACCCCCGACAGGGGGCTAAATCAGCCCCAGCATTTT	CASTPDRGLNQPQHF
-	TRBV19	-	TRBJ2-7	TGTGCCAGTAGTATAAAGGGGTTCGACGAGCAGTACTTC	CASSIKGFDEQYF
-	TRBV5-6	TRBD1	TRBJ1-1	TGTGCCAGCAGTCATGGACAGGGGAGAAACACTGAAGCTTTCTTT	CASSHGQGRNTEAFF
-	TRBV7-3	TRBD2	TRBJ2-2	TGTGCCAGCAGCCTAGCGGGAGGGGGAACCGGGGAGCTGTTTTTT	CASSLAGGGTGELFF
-	TRBV30	TRBD2	TRBJ2-5	TGTGCCTGGAGTTTTTTGGGAGGGCCTCAAGAGACCCAGTACTTC	CAWSFLGGPQETQYF